Included here is one T cell receptor beta chain sequence, with context. This entry belongs to a study of glioma-infiltrating T cells after dendritic cell vaccination. The data were produced by immunoSEQ multiplex PCR, yet TCRdb's version contains in-frame clones alone and is incomplete. Among around 78,000 clones listed, 85% were seen once. CDR1 MDHEN and CDR2 SYDVKM come from the germline V gene. CDR3 size: 14 residues. V lost 6 bases to trimming and J lost 2 bases; unmatched junction nucleotides: 7. Time point denoted: after dendritic cell vaccination, including at tumor progression/relapse. The chain joins TRBV28 to TRBJ2-7; 7 bases are shared with TRBD1. This clonotype was obtained from a human donor with glioblastoma. Source: blood, taken after dendritic cell vaccination. DNA for the CDR3: TGTGCCAGCAGGCCAGGGACAGTAGCCTACGAGCAGTACTTC. It encodes CASRPGTVAYEQYF.